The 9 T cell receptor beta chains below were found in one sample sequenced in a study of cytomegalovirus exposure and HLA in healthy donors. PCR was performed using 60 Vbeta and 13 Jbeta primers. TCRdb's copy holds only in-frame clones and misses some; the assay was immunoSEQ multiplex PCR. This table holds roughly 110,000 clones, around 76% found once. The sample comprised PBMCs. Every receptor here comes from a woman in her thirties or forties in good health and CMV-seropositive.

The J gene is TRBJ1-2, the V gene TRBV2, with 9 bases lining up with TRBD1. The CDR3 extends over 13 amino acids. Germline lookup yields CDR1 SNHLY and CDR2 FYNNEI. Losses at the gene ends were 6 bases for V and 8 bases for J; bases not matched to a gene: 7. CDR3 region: CASRDRGNSGYTF. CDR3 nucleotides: TGTGCCAGCAGGGACAGGGGAAATAGCGGCTACACCTTC.

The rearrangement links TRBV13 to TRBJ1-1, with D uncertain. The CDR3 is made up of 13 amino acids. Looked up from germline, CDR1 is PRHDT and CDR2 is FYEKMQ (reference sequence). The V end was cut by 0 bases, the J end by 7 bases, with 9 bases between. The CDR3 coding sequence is TGTGCCAGCAGCTTAGGCGACCAGGTTGAAGCTTTCTTT. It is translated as CASSLGDQVEAFF.

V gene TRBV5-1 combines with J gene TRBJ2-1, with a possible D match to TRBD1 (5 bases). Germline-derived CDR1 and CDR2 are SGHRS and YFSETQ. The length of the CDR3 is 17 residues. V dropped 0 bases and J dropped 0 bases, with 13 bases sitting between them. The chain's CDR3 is CASSLVPTDFSYNEQFF. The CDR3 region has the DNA TGCGCCAGCAGCTTGGTCCCGACAGATTTCTCCTACAATGAGCAGTTCTTC.

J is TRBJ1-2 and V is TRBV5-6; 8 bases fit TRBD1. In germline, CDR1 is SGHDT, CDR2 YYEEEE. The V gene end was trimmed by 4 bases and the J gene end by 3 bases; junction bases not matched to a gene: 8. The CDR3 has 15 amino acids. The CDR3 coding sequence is TGTGCCAGCAGCGGAGGGACAGGTGGTTACTATGGCTACACCTTC. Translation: CASSGGTGGYYGYTF.

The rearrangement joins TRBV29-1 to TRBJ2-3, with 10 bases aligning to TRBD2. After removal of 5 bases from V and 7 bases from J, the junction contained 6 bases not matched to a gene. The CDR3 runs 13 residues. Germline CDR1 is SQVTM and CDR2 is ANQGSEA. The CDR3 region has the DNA TGCAGCGTTAATAGCGGGGGGACATATACGCAGTATTTT. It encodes CSVNSGGTYTQYF.

The CDR3 DNA is TGCGCCAGCAGCGCTGCAACAGGGCGGGCCGGGGAGCTGTTTTTT. This codes for CASSAATGRAGELFF. J is TRBJ2-2 and V is TRBV4-1; D might be TRBD1 (6 bases). Trimming took off 5 bases at V and 6 bases at J, with 16 bases between the two ends. The CDR3 runs 15 residues. Germline values: CDR1 MGHRA, CDR2 YSYEKL.

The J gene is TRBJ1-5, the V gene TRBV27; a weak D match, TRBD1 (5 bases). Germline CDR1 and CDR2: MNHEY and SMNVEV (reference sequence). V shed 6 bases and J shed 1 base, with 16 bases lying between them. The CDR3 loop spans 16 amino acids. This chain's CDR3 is CASRGSAGWSNQPQHF. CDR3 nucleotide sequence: TGTGCCAGCAGGGGTTCGGCAGGGTGGAGCAATCAGCCCCAGCATTTT.

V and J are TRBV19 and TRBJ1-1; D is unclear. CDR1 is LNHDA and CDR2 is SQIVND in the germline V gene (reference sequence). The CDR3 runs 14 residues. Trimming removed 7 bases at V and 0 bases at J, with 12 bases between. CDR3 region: CASTQLLMNTEAFF. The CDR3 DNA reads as TGTGCCAGTACACAGTTGCTAATGAACACTGAAGCTTTCTTT.

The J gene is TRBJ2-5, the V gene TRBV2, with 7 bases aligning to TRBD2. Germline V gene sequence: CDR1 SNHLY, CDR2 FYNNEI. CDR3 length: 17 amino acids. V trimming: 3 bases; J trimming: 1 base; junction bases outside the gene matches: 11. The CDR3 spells CASSDTAGLGGQETQYF. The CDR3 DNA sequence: TGTGCCAGCAGTGATACAGCGGGGCTGGGGGGCCAAGAGACCCAGTACTTC.